Below, one TCR beta chain is given with its context. This sample was taken from a study of cytomegalovirus exposure and HLA in healthy donors. There are 13 residues in the CDR3. With 10 bases clipped from V and 4 bases from J, the junction kept 7 bases outside the gene matches. Germline V lookup: CDR1 SGHNT, CDR2 YENEEA. TCRdb's copy holds only in-frame clones and misses some; the assay was immunoSEQ multiplex PCR. The sample has about 240,000 clones; approximately 83% are singletons. This TCR was sampled from a young woman in good health and CMV-seropositive. Sample: PBMCs. The gene calls are TRBV11-3 and TRBJ1-2, with 9 bases lining up with TRBD1. The CDR3 sequence is CANGQGTAYGYTF. The CDR3 DNA is TGTGCCAACGGACAGGGGACTGCCTATGGCTACACCTTC.